This T cell receptor beta chain was documented in a study of CD8 T cells in Susac syndrome. In blood CD8+ and CD4+ T cells, TCR beta underwent sequencing. It was treatment-naive patients with stable or active relapsing-remitting disease who made up the multiple sclerosis controls. TEMRA cells were FACS-enriched, and CD8+ and CD4+ T cells were isolated negatively. V was clipped by 2 bases and J by 2 bases, with 10 bases between them. The CDR3 has 15 amino acids. Germline V gives CDR1 MNHEY, CDR2 SMNVEV (reference sequence). An input of about 0.45 to 1 ug of RNA was subjected to reverse transcription using random hexamers. Amplification of TCR beta CDR3 by immunoSEQ multiplex PCR spanned 54 Vbeta and 13 Jbeta. TCRdb re-called the immunoSEQ multiplex PCR reads with MiXCR, one entry per CDR3 protein. Of 330,000 or so distinct CDR3 sequences in the sample, about 89% were seen once.

The specimen was CD8+ T cells from PBMCs. The source of this sequence is a human donor with multiple sclerosis. The J gene is TRBJ1-5, the V gene TRBV27; D perhaps matches TRBD1 (5 bases). The CDR3 here is CASSLGANGNQPQHF. The DNA for the CDR3 is TGTGCCAGCAGTTTAGGGGCGAATGGCAATCAGCCCCAGCATTTT.